These 6 T cell receptor beta chains originate from one sample sequenced in a study of T cells in tumors after PD-1 blockade. TCRdb's copy holds only in-frame clones and misses some; the assay was immunoSEQ multiplex PCR. Of about 59,000 clones in the sample, about 80% are singletons; the top ten hold under 15%. The sample was PBMCs, taken before anti-PD-1 treatment. The receptors derive from a human donor with basal cell carcinoma.

This clone was seen once. The V and J genes are TRBV5-1 and TRBJ1-5; D uncertain. The CDR3 spans 15 residues. In germline, CDR1 is SGHRS, CDR2 YFSETQ. With 0 bases removed from V and 2 bases from J, the gap between germline ends came to 9 bases. CDR3 protein: CASSLGGTGNQPQHF. The CDR3 nucleotides are TGCGCCAGCAGCTTGGGGGGAACCGGCAATCAGCCCCAGCATTTT.

The genes are TRBV19 and TRBJ1-1, with D perhaps matching TRBD1 (6 bases). Trimming took 6 bases from V and 3 from J, leaving 11 bases between them. The CDR3 runs to 13 residues. Germline CDR1 is LNHDA and CDR2 is SQIVND (reference sequence). CDR3 protein: CASRWTEDTEAFF. The CDR3 region has the DNA TGTGCCAGTAGATGGACAGAGGACACTGAAGCTTTCTTT.

V is TRBV9 and J is TRBJ2-3, with 7 bases that match TRBD2. In germline, CDR1 is SGDLS, CDR2 YYNGEE. This CDR3 region has 15 residues. Germline trimming cut 1 base from V and 1 base from J; bases unmatched to any gene: 3. CDR3 DNA: TGTGCCAGCAGCGTACGGGGGGTGGGCACAGATACGCAGTATTTT. The encoded protein is CASSVRGVGTDTQYF.

The chain links TRBV29-1 to TRBJ2-5, with a tentative D call TRBD2 (5 bases). Germline values: CDR1 SQVTM, CDR2 ANQGSEA. The CDR3 covers 12 residues. The V and J ends lost 4 bases and 5 bases respectively, with 11 bases between them. This CDR3 reads CSVVLAGETQYF. CDR3 sequence (DNA): TGCAGCGTTGTCCTAGCTGGGGAGACCCAGTACTTC.

This chain links TRBV15 with TRBJ1-5; tentative D call: TRBD1 (5 bases). This CDR3 has 15 amino acids. Germline CDR1 reads LNHNV; CDR2 reads YYDKDF (reference sequence). The V end lost 4 bases, the J end lost 4 bases, and 14 bases lay between the germline ends. CDR3 DNA: TGTGCCACCAGCACCGAGCGGACACAAAATCAGCCCCAGCATTTT. It codes for CATSTERTQNQPQHF.

The rearrangement uses TRBV6-2 or TRBV6-3 and TRBJ2-7; unclear D gene. The CDR3 has 14 residues. V shed 4 bases and J shed 2 bases, with 12 bases lying between them. Germline CDR1 reads MNHEY; CDR2 reads SVGEGT. CDR3: CASSSAPPAYEQYF. Written as DNA, the CDR3 is TGTGCCAGCAGTTCCGCCCCACCAGCCTACGAGCAGTACTTC.